Following are 28 T cell receptor delta chains from one sample sequenced in a study of γδ T cells in repeated Plasmodium falciparum infection. Flow sorting of PBMC yielded separate Vgamma9/Vdelta2+ and Vdelta2-negative gammadelta T cell populations for bulk repertoire analysis. With CATT, TCRdb re-called clones from the multiplex PCR reads. This table has 70,000 to 95,000 delta-chain clones, about 1.5% appearing once. Sequencing input: gamma-delta T cells from blood. These receptors came from a pool of human donors (malaria-infected and uninfected, not separated).

This clone was seen at least ten times. The genes are TRDV1 and TRDJ1; D may be TRDD3 (6 bases). Germline loops: CDR1 TSWWSYY, CDR2 QGS. V was cut by 2 bases and J by 2 bases, with 27 bases left in between. There are 20 residues in the CDR3. In DNA form, the CDR3 reads TGTGCTCTTGGGGAATTTGGGACCGGCGGGTGGGATATTTTAACCGATAAACTCATCTTT. This gives the protein CALGEFGTGGWDILTDKLIF.

About this clone itself: TCRdb's listed protein matches a much larger clone and diverges from this DNA's translation at residue 8, likely through a read error; the protein shown comes from the DNA. The J gene is TRDJ1, the V gene TRDV1; 8 nucleotides agree with TRDD3. Germline CDR1 reads TSWWSYY; CDR2 reads QGS. V shed 2 bases and J 6 bases; nucleotides not matched to a gene: 11. This CDR3 region has 16 residues. Here the CDR3 reads CALGEDLLLGENKLIF. The CDR3 DNA follows: TGTGCTCTTGGGGAAGATCTTCTTCTGGGGGAAAATAAACTCATCTTT.

This clone was counted between two and nine times. Translating this DNA gives a protein that differs at residue 8 from the TCRdb one, which belongs to a much larger clone; a read error is likely, and the protein shown is this translation. The chain joins TRDV3 to TRDJ1, with D unresolved. The ends were cut back, 4 bases at V and 2 bases at J, with 17 bases in the middle. The V gene's germline CDR1 is TVYSNPD and CDR2 GDNSRS (reference sequence). The CDR3 contains 14 residues. CDR3 bases: TGTGCCTATGGTAGGGAGACTCAAACCGATAAACTCATCTTT. Protein: CAYGRETQTDKLIF.

This clone was seen a few times. The mismatch at residue 14 between this DNA's translation and the TCRdb protein of a much larger clone likely reflects a read error; the protein shown is translated from the DNA. The chain carries TRDV1 and TRDJ1; possible D gene TRDD3, 5 bases. The V and J ends lost 1 base and 2 bases respectively, with 32 bases between them. Looked up from germline, CDR1 is TSWWSYY and CDR2 is QGS. This CDR3 contains 22 residues. CDR3 bases: TGTGCTCTTGGGGAACGGCCTTTAAAGGCGTGGTACTGGAGGATGCGAACCGATAAACTCATCTTT. Amino acids: CALGERPLKAWYWRMRTDKLIF.

About this clone itself: The amino acid sequence in TCRdb belongs to a much larger clone and departs from this DNA's translation at residue 14, likely a sequencing read error; the sequence shown is translated from the DNA. CDR3 sequence: CALGELLLVRVVPGGIISATDKLIF. The CDR3 DNA reads TGTGCTCTTGGGGAACTGTTACTAGTACGGGTCGTTCCTGGGGGGATAATATCCGCCACCGATAAACTCATCTTT. The rearrangement uses TRDV1 and TRDJ1; 8 bases align to TRDD3. TCRdb is silent on the J gene; assignment here came from matching the DNA to germline. The CDR3 totals 25 residues. Germline CDR1 reads TSWWSYY; CDR2 reads QGS. V gave up 0 bases and J gave up 1 base; unmatched junction bases: 31.

The table lists this clone with many counts. TCRdb pairs this DNA with a much larger clone's protein that differs at residue 3, likely a read error; the protein shown was translated from the DNA. The CDR3 sequence: CAPGDISGGFLTDKLIF. The DNA for the CDR3 is TGTGCTCCTGGGGACATCTCTGGGGGATTCCTCACCGATAAACTCATCTTT. The chain is built from TRDV1 and TRDJ1; TRDD3 matches at 9 bases. This CDR3 spans 17 amino acids. Germline V gene data show CDR1 as TSWWSYY and CDR2 as QGS.

On this clone itself: Since a far larger clone is one base different, this is likely a read error. Other DNA sequences in this sample translate to the same CDR3. This sequence joins TRDV1 and TRDJ1; 8 bases match TRDD2. The CDR3 has 17 residues. CDR1 is TSWWSYY, CDR2 QGS, per germline. DNA for the CDR3: TGTGCCCTTGGGGAACTTCCTACCCGGGTGTACACCGATAAACTTATCTTT. This sequence encodes CALGELPTRVYTDKLIF.

Turning to this clone: The TCRdb protein, from a much larger clone, departs from this DNA's translation at residues 3 and 7, likely by read error; the protein shown derives from the DNA. The J gene is TRDJ2, the V gene TRDV1, with D perhaps matching TRDD3 (5 bases). The CDR3 is 12 amino acids. Germline-derived CDR1 and CDR2 are TSWWSYY and QGS. V lost 10 bases to trimming and J lost 6 bases, with 12 bases between them. Here the CDR3 DNA reads TGTGCTCCCGCCGCGGGGGCAGCACAACTCTTCTTT. This encodes CAPAAGAAQLFF.

Comments on this clone: TCRdb's entry gives the protein of a much larger clone, which mismatches this DNA's translation at residue 14, likely from a read error; the protein reported here is translated from the DNA. The rearrangement joins TRDV2 to TRDJ1; maybe TRDD3 (6 bases). Matching the DNA to germline supplied the J gene, which TCRdb does not give. In germline, CDR1 is GEAIGNYY, CDR2 EKD. The CDR3 is 20 amino acids. The germline V and J ends were trimmed by 2 bases and 2 bases, with 29 bases remaining between them. In DNA, the CDR3 is TGTGCCTGTGACAGACGGTACTGGGTCACCAAGGGGAGGATGACCGATAAACTCATCTTT. Protein sequence: CACDRRYWVTKGRMTDKLIF.

On this clone: This DNA's translation differs at residue 13 from TCRdb's protein, which comes from a much larger clone; a read error is likely, and the protein shown is translated from the DNA. The gene calls are TRDV1 and TRDJ1; TRDD2 aligns across 9 bases. TCRdb is silent on the J gene; assignment here came from matching the DNA to germline. The CDR3 has 16 amino acids. The V segment lost 4 bases and the J segment 10 bases; nucleotides outside the gene matches: 16. Germline CDR1 and CDR2: TSWWSYY and QGS. The CDR3 DNA is TGTGCTCTTGGGGGTTTCCTTCCTACGGCCAAGAAGAGACTCATCTTT. It translates to CALGGFLPTAKKRLIF.

Turning to this clone: The protein that TCRdb holds for this DNA derives from a much larger clone and differs from the translated DNA at residue 9, which likely indicates a read error; the protein shown here is translated from the DNA. The rearrangement uses TRDV2 and TRDJ1; D is undetermined. The J gene, not given by TCRdb, was assigned here from a germline match of the nucleotide sequence. The CDR3 sequence is 15 residues long. Trimming left V 3 bases short and J 1 base short, with 14 bases between. CDR1 and CDR2 from the germline V gene are GEAIGNYY and EKD. The chain's CDR3 is CACDPLVLCTDKLIF. CDR3 bases: TGTGCCTGTGACCCCCTGGTCCTTTGCACCGATAAACTCATCTTT.

Concerning this clone: TCRdb attributes to this sequence the protein of a much larger clone, which differs from the DNA translation at residue 12; a read error is likely, and the protein displayed is translated from the DNA. Distinct nucleotide sequences in the sample also encode this CDR3. The V gene is TRDV2, but the J gene lacks a call; TRDD3 reflects the table's D call only, with no check against the DNA. Germline loops: CDR1 GEAIGNYY, CDR2 EKD. CDR3 size: 14 residues. As DNA, the CDR3 is TGTGCCTGCGACACCGGGATAATGACAGCACAACCCTTCTTT. Residues: CACDTGIMTAQPFF.

A few counts support this clone. The protein recorded in TCRdb matches a much larger clone and deviates from this DNA's translation at residue 9, suggesting a read error; the protein here is obtained by translating the DNA. The chain is built from TRDV1 and TRDJ1; perhaps TRDD3 as D (6 bases). CDR1 and CDR2 from the germline V gene are TSWWSYY and QGS. CDR3 size: 17 residues. V shed 0 bases and J shed 3 bases, with 17 bases lying between them. Written as DNA, the CDR3 is TGTGCTCTTGGGGAACTGGAGGACTCGGGGATTTCCGATAAACTCATCTTT. Residues: CALGELEDSGISDKLIF.

On this clone itself: TCRdb shows a much larger clone's protein in place of this DNA's translation, and the two differ at residue 9, likely through a read error; the protein shown is translated from the DNA. The chain employs TRDV1 and TRDJ1; 10 bases fit TRDD3. Because TCRdb records no J gene, it was assigned here through a match of the DNA to germline. This CDR3 contains 21 residues. Germline V CDR1 and CDR2: TSWWSYY, QGS. V gave up 4 bases and J gave up 2 bases; unmatched junction bases: 22. The CDR3 nucleotides are TGTGCTCTTGGGGCCCATTCCTACATTGGTGGGGGATACTCAGAAACCGATAAACTCATCTTT. Translation gives CALGAHSYIGGGYSETDKLIF.

This clone has just a few counts. The chain combines TRDV1 with TRDJ1, with D uncertain. The J gene, not given by TCRdb, was assigned here from a germline match of the nucleotide sequence. Trimming removed 3 bases at V and 5 bases at J, with 16 bases between. Germline V lookup: CDR1 TSWWSYY, CDR2 QGS. The CDR3 consists of 15 residues. The CDR3: CALGDGKYGSDKLIF. The CDR3 coding sequence is TGTGCTCTTGGGGATGGGAAGTACGGTTCGGATAAACTCATCTTT.

This clone came up a few times. This DNA's translation and the protein TCRdb lists, from a much larger clone, do not match at residue 15, likely due to a read error; the protein shown is translated from the DNA. The chain is built from TRAV38-2/DV8 and TRDJ1; 10 nucleotides line up with TRDD3. No J gene is reported in TCRdb; it was inferred here by comparing the DNA with germline. The CDR3 is 19 residues long. Germline CDR1 is TSESDYY and CDR2 is QEAYKQQN. The CDR3 is CAYRMVARYWGMVTGKLIF. The DNA for the CDR3 is TGTGCTTATAGGATGGTAGCCCGGTACTGGGGGATGGTCACCGGTAAACTCATCTTT.

On this clone itself: This DNA's translation differs at residue 8 from TCRdb's protein, which comes from a much larger clone; a read error is likely, and the protein shown is translated from the DNA. This chain uses TRDV1 with TRDJ1; 10 bases line up with TRDD3. The J gene, absent from TCRdb, was called here by matching the DNA to germline. Germline V gives CDR1 TSWWSYY, CDR2 QGS. This CDR3 spans 21 amino acids. V gave up 1 base and J gave up 3 bases; unmatched junction bases: 20. CDR3 sequence reads: CALGEPPSPSIGGYGADKLIF. The CDR3 DNA follows: TGTGCTCTTGGGGAACCCCCCTCCCCCTCAATCGGGGGATACGGGGCCGATAAACTCATCTTT.

This clone has more than one count but fewer than ten. It differs at one base from a far larger clone, so likely a read error. Other DNA sequences in this sample translate to the same CDR3. No J gene call was made, and the V gene is TRDV2; whether TRDD3, the table's D call, matches the DNA was not checked. CDR1 and CDR2 (germline): GEAIGNYY, EKD. This CDR3 spans 15 amino acids. CDR3 in amino acids: CAWAYGGSYTDKLIF. The CDR3 DNA reads as TGTGCCTGGGCCTACGGAGGGTCGTACACCGATAAACTCATTTTT.

This clone was observed a few times. A read error likely explains this, since a far larger clone differs by one base. This specimen includes other DNA sequences encoding the same CDR3. The chain couples TRDV1 to TRDJ1; perhaps TRDD3 as D (5 bases). This CDR3 has 19 amino acids. Germline assignment: CDR1 TSWWSYY and CDR2 QGS. Here the CDR3 reads CALGEPSRPYRGRTDKLIF. CDR3 sequence (DNA): TGTGCCCTTGGGGAACCGTCACGGCCTTACCGCGGGAGGACCGATAAACTCATCTTT.

This clone showed up just a few times. TCRdb's protein, taken from a much larger clone, differs from this DNA's translation at residue 5, likely owing to a read error; the protein displayed comes from the DNA. The gene calls are TRDV2 and TRDJ1; 13 positions match TRDD3. The J gene comes from matching the DNA to germline here; TCRdb lacks it. CDR1 is GEAIGNYY and CDR2 is EKD in the germline V gene. This CDR3 is built from 21 residues. The V segment lost 3 bases and the J segment 2 bases; nucleotides outside the gene matches: 20. The CDR3 sequence: CACDALLGDTHGRAGTDKLIF. The CDR3 DNA reads as TGTGCCTGTGACGCTTTACTGGGGGATACGCATGGCAGGGCCGGAACCGATAAACTCATCTTT.

By share, this clone counts as medium-sized. Other nucleotide sequences in the sample specify the same CDR3. The chain uses TRDV1 and TRDJ1; the match to TRDD3 covers 10 bases. V was pared by 1 base and J by 0 bases, with 20 bases of the junction left unmatched. This CDR3 has 22 residues. CDR1 and CDR2 from the germline V gene are TSWWSYY and QGS. The CDR3 protein is CALGEPSFRTLTGGSYTDKLIF. CDR3 DNA: TGTGCTCTTGGGGAACCTTCCTTCCGAACCCTAACTGGGGGATCGTACACCGATAAACTCATCTTT.

A remark on this clone: A far larger clone is just one base off, so this is likely a read error. This specimen includes other DNA sequences encoding the same CDR3. The rearrangement links TRDV1 to TRDJ1; D may be TRDD3 (5 bases). There are 19 residues in the CDR3. Looked up from germline, CDR1 is TSWWSYY and CDR2 is QGS. The V and J ends lost 2 bases and 11 bases respectively, with 33 bases between them. DNA of the CDR3: TGTGCTCTTGGGGAAGGTCAAACACAAGGATTCAACACCGGGGGTAAGCTCATCTTT. It yields the protein CALGEGQTQGFNTGGKLIF.

Note on this clone: The translation of this DNA and the TCRdb protein of a much larger clone differ at residue 3, probably owing to a read error; the protein shown here is translated from the DNA. The V gene is TRDV1, the J gene TRDJ2; TRDD3 matches at 10 bases. Here the J gene came from matching the DNA to germline, since TCRdb omits it. Looked up from germline, CDR1 is TSWWSYY and CDR2 is QGS. The CDR3 runs 16 residues. For the CDR3, the DNA is TGTGCTCCTGGGGGGGGATACGCGAGACTGACAGCACAACTCTTCTTT. Its protein is CAPGGGYARLTAQLFF.

In regard to this clone: TCRdb records a much larger clone's protein for this DNA, with a difference at residue 10 that likely arises from a read error; the protein given is the translation of the DNA. This chain uses TRDV2 with TRDJ2; possible D gene TRDD3, 6 bases. No J gene is reported in TCRdb; it was inferred here by comparing the DNA with germline. The V and J ends lost 0 bases and 1 base respectively, with 26 bases between them. This CDR3 has 21 residues. From germline, CDR1 is GEAIGNYY and CDR2 EKD. The chain's CDR3 is CACDTFLDWETRAYLTAQLFF. CDR3 bases: TGTGCCTGTGACACCTTCCTTGACTGGGAGACAAGGGCCTATTTGACAGCACAACTCTTCTTT.

This clone has a count of ten or more. The rearrangement joins TRDV1 to TRDJ1; 12 bases align to TRDD3. CDR1 is TSWWSYY and CDR2 is QGS in the germline V gene. This CDR3 has 19 amino acids. V trimming: 0 bases; J trimming: 1 base; junction bases outside the gene matches: 9. CDR3 residues: CALGELSLWGIRGTDKLIF. CDR3 DNA sequence: TGTGCTCTTGGGGAACTATCGCTCTGGGGGATACGAGGCACCGATAAACTCATCTTT.

The table lists this clone with a few counts. A far larger clone is one nucleotide away, so this likely arose from a read error. The same CDR3 is also encoded by other DNA sequences in this sample. The V call is TRDV3, the J call TRDJ1; 9 nucleotides line up with TRDD3. V trimming: 5 bases; J trimming: 5 bases; junction bases outside the gene matches: 18. This CDR3 region has 16 residues. From germline, CDR1 is TVYSNPD and CDR2 GDNSRS (reference sequence). CDR3 loop: CAVFGLRGDTLDKLIF. CDR3 bases: TGTGCCGTTTTTGGACTTCGGGGGGATACACTTGATAAACTCATCTTT. The variable domain in full, completed from reference TRDV3 and TRDJ1, reads CDKVTQSSPDQTVASGSEVVLLCTYDTVYSNPDLFWYRIRPDYSFQFVFYGDNSRSEGADFTQGRFSVKHILTQKAFHLVISPVRTEDSATYYCAVFGLRGDTLDKLIFGKGTRVTVEP.

Notes on this clone: This DNA's translation and the protein TCRdb lists, from a much larger clone, do not match at residue 9, likely due to a read error; the protein shown is translated from the DNA. This chain links TRDV2 with TRDJ3, with D possibly TRDD3 on 5 matching bases. The J gene was missing in TCRdb and was found by matching the end of the DNA to germline. Trimming took 1 base from V and 4 from J, leaving 13 bases between them. The germline V gene encodes CDR1 GEAIGNYY and CDR2 EKD. CDR3 length: 17 amino acids. CDR3 region: CACDTTGEGWDTRQMFF. Here the CDR3 DNA reads TGTGCCTGTGACACTACCGGGGAGGGTTGGGACACCCGACAGATGTTTTTC.

This clone appeared a few times. The amino acid sequence in TCRdb belongs to a much larger clone and departs from this DNA's translation at residue 13, likely a sequencing read error; the sequence shown is translated from the DNA. The V gene corresponds to TRDV2; no J gene was called; the table's D call, TRDD3, was not checked against the DNA. The V gene's germline CDR1 is GEAIGNYY and CDR2 EKD. The CDR3 runs to 15 residues. CDR3 loop: CACDSRGMLGDKPIF. As DNA, the CDR3 is TGTGCCTGTGACTCTCGGGGGATGCTGGGCGATAAACCCATCTTT.